Described below is a single T cell receptor (beta chain) sequence and its context. This entry belongs to a study of blood T cell repertoires in COVID-19. Study at large: Whether acute or convalescent, the COVID-19 samples came from the United States, Italy and Spain.

Trimming took off 2 bases at V and 6 bases at J, with 9 bases between the two ends. The germline V gene encodes CDR1 SGDLS and CDR2 YYNGEE. There are 13 residues in the CDR3. Per the authors' pipeline: How many nucleated cells were present was estimated from reference gene primer amplification. Profiled with immunoSEQ multiplex PCR; TCRdb holds only in-frame clones, not every one. D and trimming were read from the DNA, whereas the V and J calls and clone size are those reported in that table. The data contain 150,000 to 200,000 clones, more than 75% of them singletons. The TCR sequence derives from a woman aged 55-69 years with COVID-19, enrolled during active disease. The genes are TRBV9 and TRBJ1-5; unclear D gene. The sequenced sample was peripheral blood. CDR3 bases: TGTGCCAGCAGCGTGCGGGGTTCTCAGCCCCAGCATTTT. Protein product: CASSVRGSQPQHF.